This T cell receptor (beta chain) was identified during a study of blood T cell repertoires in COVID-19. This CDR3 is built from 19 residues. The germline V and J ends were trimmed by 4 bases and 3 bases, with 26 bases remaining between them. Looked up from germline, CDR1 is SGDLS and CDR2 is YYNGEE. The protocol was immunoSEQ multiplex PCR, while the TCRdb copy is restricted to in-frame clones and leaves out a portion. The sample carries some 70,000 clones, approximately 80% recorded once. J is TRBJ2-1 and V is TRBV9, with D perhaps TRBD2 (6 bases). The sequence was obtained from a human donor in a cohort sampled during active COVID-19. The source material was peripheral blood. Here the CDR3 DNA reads TGTGCCAGCAGCCCCCGGGGAGGAGCGGGTGCCCAAAACTACAATGAGCAGTTCTTC. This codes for CASSPRGGAGAQNYNEQFF.